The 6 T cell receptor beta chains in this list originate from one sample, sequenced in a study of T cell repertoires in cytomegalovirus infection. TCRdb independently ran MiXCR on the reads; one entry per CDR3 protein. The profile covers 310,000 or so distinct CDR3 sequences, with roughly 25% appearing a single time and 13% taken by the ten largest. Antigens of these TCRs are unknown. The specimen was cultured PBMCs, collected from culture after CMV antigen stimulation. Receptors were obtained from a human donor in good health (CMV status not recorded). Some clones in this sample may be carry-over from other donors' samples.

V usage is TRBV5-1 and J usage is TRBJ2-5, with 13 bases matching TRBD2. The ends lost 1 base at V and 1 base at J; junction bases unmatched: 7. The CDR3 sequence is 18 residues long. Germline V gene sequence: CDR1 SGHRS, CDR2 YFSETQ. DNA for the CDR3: TGCGCCAGCAGCTTGTCCCCACTAGCGGGAGGGATCCAAGAGACCCAGTACTTC. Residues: CASSLSPLAGGIQETQYF.

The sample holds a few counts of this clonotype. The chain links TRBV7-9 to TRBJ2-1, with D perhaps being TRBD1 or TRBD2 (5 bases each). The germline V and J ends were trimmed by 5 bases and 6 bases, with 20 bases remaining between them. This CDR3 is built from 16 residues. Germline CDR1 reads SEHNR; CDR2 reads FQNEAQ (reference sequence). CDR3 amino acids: CASSGSYLERGNEQFF. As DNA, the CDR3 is TGTGCCAGCAGCGGGTCCTACCTTGAGAGGGGCAATGAGCAGTTCTTC.

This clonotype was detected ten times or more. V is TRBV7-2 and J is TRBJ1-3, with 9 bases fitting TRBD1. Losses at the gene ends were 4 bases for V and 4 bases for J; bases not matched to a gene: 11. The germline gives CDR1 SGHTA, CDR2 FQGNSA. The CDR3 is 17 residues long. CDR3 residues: CASSYSVQGATGNTIYF. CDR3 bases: TGTGCCAGCAGCTACTCGGTACAGGGGGCGACCGGAAACACCATATATTTT.

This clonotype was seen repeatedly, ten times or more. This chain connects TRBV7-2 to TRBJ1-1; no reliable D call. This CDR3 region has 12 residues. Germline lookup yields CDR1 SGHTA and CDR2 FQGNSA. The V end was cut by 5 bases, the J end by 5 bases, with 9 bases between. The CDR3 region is CASSLTGTEAFF. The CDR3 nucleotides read TGTGCCAGCAGCCTCACGGGAACTGAAGCTTTCTTT.

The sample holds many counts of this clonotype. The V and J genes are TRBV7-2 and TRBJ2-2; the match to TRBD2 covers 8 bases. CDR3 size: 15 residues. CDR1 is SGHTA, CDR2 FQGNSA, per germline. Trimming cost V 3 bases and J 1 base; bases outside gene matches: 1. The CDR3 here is CASSFSGMNTGELFF. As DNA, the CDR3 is TGTGCCAGCAGCTTTAGCGGGATGAACACCGGGGAGCTGTTTTTT. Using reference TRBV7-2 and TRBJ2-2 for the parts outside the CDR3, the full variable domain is GAGVSQSPSNKVTEKGKDVELRCDPISGHTALYWYRQSLGQGLEFLIYFQGNSAPDKSGLPSDRFSAERTGGSVSTLTIQRTQQEDSAVYLCASSFSGMNTGELFFGEGSRLTVL.

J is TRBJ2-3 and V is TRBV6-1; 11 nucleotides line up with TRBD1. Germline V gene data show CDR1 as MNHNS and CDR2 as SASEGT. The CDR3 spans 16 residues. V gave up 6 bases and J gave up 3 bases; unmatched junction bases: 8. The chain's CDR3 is CASRSGQGGLTDTQYF. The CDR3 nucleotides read TGTGCCAGCAGGTCGGGACAGGGGGGGCTTACAGATACGCAGTATTTT.